This entry is about one T cell receptor beta chain. Its antigen remains unidentified. The length of the CDR3 is 13 residues. Trimming cost V 0 bases and J 9 bases, with 10 bases left between them. Germline CDR1 SGDLS, CDR2 YYNGEE. One entry per CDR3 protein results from TCRdb running MiXCR on the 5' RACE reads. The data hold around 200,000 distinct CDR3 sequences, with around 10% observed a single time. The data belong to a study of T cells after yellow fever vaccination. Study-level results: Weaker, the secondary response peaked sooner, at day 5 versus 15.

The TCR comes from a man aged 18 to 30 who received the YFV17D yellow fever vaccine. The sequencing here drew on CD8+ T cells sorted from PBMCs, taken 15 days after the yellow fever booster vaccination. This sequence joins TRBV9 and TRBJ2-1; D call uncertain. The CDR3 coding sequence is TGTGCCAGCAGCGTAGAAGGGATCGGTGAGCAGTTCTTC. It specifies CASSVEGIGEQFF. Combining the CDR3 with reference TRBV9 and TRBJ2-1 gives the whole variable domain DSGVTQTPKHLITATGQRVTLRCSPRSGDLSVYWYQQSLDQGLQFLIQYYNGEERAKGNILERFSAQQFPDLHSELNLSSLELGDSALYFCASSVEGIGEQFFGPGTRLTVL.